This is a list of T cell receptor beta chains from one sample in a study of T-cell memory formation after mild COVID-19. TCRdb called the 5' RACE reads again in MiXCR, with one record for every CDR3 protein. Found here are around 250,000 distinct CDR3 sequences, about 16% of them singletons; the top ten hold approximately 2.1%. Specimen: PBMCs or a T cell subset sorted from them (not recorded which). These receptors came from an adult woman who had mild COVID-19 (a few samples of this study predate the infection). Cell type and time point are not known. Each CDR3 is given with its conserved first and last residue. Fields, in order: D gene, clone size, CDR3 length, J gene, V gene, CDR3 protein, CDR3 DNA. A D gene is named only where the DNA matches it firmly. Rows may omit the clone size; those that give it use once, few, many or a size class.

>TRBD1|.|16|TRBJ1-5|TRBV4-1
CASSPWTGGGNQPQHF
TGCGCCAGCAGCCCTTGGACAGGGGGGGGCAATCAGCCCCAGCATTTT
>.|many|16|TRBJ2-7|TRBV4-2
CASSQVGTAGSYEQYF
TGTGCCAGCAGCCAAGTAGGGACTGCGGGCTCCTACGAGCAGTACTTC
>.|few|14|TRBJ1-5|TRBV20-1
CSASMQYSNQPQHF
TGCAGTGCTAGTATGCAGTATAGCAATCAGCCCCAGCATTTT
>TRBD2|.|16|TRBJ2-5|TRBV5-1
CASSLTSGAPQETQYF
TGCGCCAGCAGCTTAACGAGCGGGGCCCCCCAAGAGACCCAGTACTTC
>.|.|15|TRBJ1-3|TRBV7-8
CASSSTDASGNTIYF
TGTGCCAGCAGCTCGACAGATGCCTCTGGAAACACCATATATTTT
>.|.|13|TRBJ1-2|TRBV4-3
CASSQATDYGYTF
TGCGCCAGCAGCCAAGCCACAGATTATGGCTACACCTTC
>TRBD2|few|17|TRBJ2-5|TRBV7-2
CASSRTSGGRYQETQYF
TGTGCCAGCAGCAGGACTAGCGGGGGCCGGTACCAAGAGACCCAGTACTTC
>.|.|16|TRBJ1-1|TRBV6-1
CASSVTIRVVNTEAFF
TGTGCCAGCAGTGTGACGATCAGGGTGGTGAACACTGAAGCTTTCTTT
>.|.|17|TRBJ1-1|TRBV3-1
CASSPTGTVLSNTEAFF
TGTGCCAGCAGCCCTACCGGGACTGTTTTATCGAACACTGAAGCTTTCTTT
>TRBD1|.|18|TRBJ2-7|TRBV12-3/TRBV12-4
CASSLGERRGPPSYEQYF
TGTGCCAGCAGCCTCGGAGAGCGAAGGGGGCCGCCTTCCTACGAGCAGTACTTC
>.|.|15|TRBJ1-1|TRBV18
CASSPAIDSSTEAFF
TGTGCCAGCTCACCAGCGATCGACAGTTCTACTGAAGCTTTCTTT
>TRBD1|many|13|TRBJ2-5|TRBV4-2
CASSPDADRGPNF
TGTGCCAGCAGCCCAGATGCAGACAGGGGGCCCAACTTC
>TRBD2|.|15|TRBJ2-1|TRBV3-1
CASSPAGGYENEQFF
TGTGCCAGCAGCCCAGCGGGGGGGTACGAAAATGAGCAGTTCTTC
>TRBD2|few|15|TRBJ2-1|TRBV5-1
CASSSTSGVLNEQFF
TGCGCCAGCAGCTCGACTAGCGGGGTTCTCAATGAGCAGTTCTTC
>.|.|16|TRBJ2-7|TRBV19
CASSAFLQGGKYEQYF
TGTGCCAGTAGTGCCTTCCTACAGGGGGGGAAGTACGAGCAGTACTTC
>.|.|15|TRBJ1-1|TRBV5-1
CASSLAGQMNTEAFF
TGCGCCAGCAGCTTGGCCGGACAGATGAACACTGAAGCTTTCTTT
>.|few|15|TRBJ1-1|TRBV5-1
CASSGGRTVNTEAFF
TGCGCCAGCAGCGGGGGCAGAACTGTGAACACTGAAGCTTTCTTT
>.|.|14|TRBJ2-2|TRBV4-2
CASSQGKAAGELFF
TGTGCCAGCAGCCAAGGCAAAGCGGCCGGGGAGCTGTTTTTT
>.|.|12|TRBJ2-3|TRBV24-1
CATSDLSDTQYF
TGTGCCACCAGTGATTTGTCAGATACGCAGTATTTT
>.|.|15|TRBJ2-3|TRBV2
CASSGDRTSTDTQYF
TGTGCCAGCAGTGGAGACAGGACTTCCACAGATACGCAGTATTTT
>.|many|16|TRBJ2-4|TRBV4-2
CASSQDSGLAKNIQYF
TGTGCCAGCAGCCAAGATTCTGGCCTAGCCAAAAACATTCAGTACTTC
>.|few|16|TRBJ2-2|TRBV4-2
CASSQGVGRVTGELFF
TGTGCCAGCAGCCAAGGGGTTGGCAGGGTCACCGGGGAGCTGTTTTTT
>TRBD2|medium-sized|15|TRBJ2-1|TRBV5-1
CASSLDLAGGREQFF
TGCGCCAGCAGCTTGGATCTAGCGGGAGGTCGGGAGCAGTTCTTC
>TRBD2|few|16|TRBJ2-1|TRBV5-1
CASGYSGGSSYNEQFF
TGCGCCAGCGGCTACAGCGGGGGGAGCTCCTACAATGAGCAGTTCTTC
>TRBD1|.|17|TRBJ1-1|TRBV7-8
CASSPGTGTLSRTEAFF
TGTGCCAGCAGCCCTGGGACAGGGACCCTTTCGCGCACTGAAGCTTTCTTT
>.|many|14|TRBJ1-5|TRBV5-1
CASSLGSGNQPQHF
TGCGCCAGCAGCTTGGGGAGTGGGAATCAGCCCCAGCATTTT
>TRBD1|.|14|TRBJ2-3|TRBV6-5
CASNGDSRTDTQYF
TGTGCCAGCAATGGGGACAGTAGAACAGATACGCAGTATTTT
>.|.|16|TRBJ2-6|TRBV5-4
CASSFVRGAGANVLTF
TGTGCCAGCAGCTTCGTTAGGGGGGCTGGGGCCAACGTCCTGACTTTC
>.|.|15|TRBJ2-1|TRBV5-1
CASRTVLSSYNEQFF
TGCGCCAGCAGGACAGTCTTGAGCTCCTACAATGAGCAGTTCTTC